This T cell receptor beta chain appears in the sequencing data of a study of T cell responses to AZD1222 COVID-19 vaccine. Study results and caveats: Spike-specific TCR breadth rose after two AZD1222 doses, and depth rose as well. None of the repertoires were sampled until the peak T cell response had passed. White British ancestry dominated among donors, who included more females, and clonal diversity was possibly underestimated. Close to half of all spike-specific TCRs reportedly target regions of the variants that are unmutated.

A word on this clone: What it binds is not known.

Assay used: immunoSEQ multiplex PCR; TCRdb lists only in-frame clones, some missing. In the table there are 150,000 or so clones, over 85% of which are singletons. Germline CDR1 is SGHNT and CDR2 is YYREEE (reference sequence). V dropped 2 bases and J dropped 5 bases, with 17 bases sitting between them. The CDR3 totals 15 residues. This receptor was taken from an adult in good health. The rearrangement links TRBV5-4 to TRBJ2-7, with D possibly being TRBD1 (6 bases). Sequences were derived from peripheral blood, sampled on day 0 of AZD1222 vaccination. The CDR3 DNA reads as TGTGCCAGCAGCTTAGACCACAGGGTTCGGGACGAGCAGTACTTC. Protein: CASSLDHRVRDEQYF.